These T cell receptor beta chains were read from a single sample in a study of blood T cell repertoires in COVID-19. Sequencing was performed with immunoSEQ multiplex PCR; in TCRdb, only in-frame clones are kept and a portion is missing. The table has a few hundred thousand clones, under 90% seen once. The source material was PBMCs or T cells enriched from blood (not recorded which). These receptors originate from a man aged 25 to 40 with acute COVID-19. CDR3s include the opening cysteine and the closing phenylalanine or tryptophan. Fields, in order: J gene, clone size, V gene, D gene, CDR3 DNA, CDR3 protein. The D gene is left open where the match is weak. Some rows have no size entry. The others give once, few or many, or a class for an expanded clone.

>TRBJ1-1|NA|TRBV7-2|NA
TGTGCCAGCAGCCCTGTAGGGGCTAGGGGAGCTTTCTTT
CASSPVGARGAFF
>TRBJ2-4|NA|TRBV5-6|NA
TGTGCCAGCAGCCCCGACGCATCGGGAGACATTCAGTACTTC
CASSPDASGDIQYF
>TRBJ2-1|NA|TRBV5-1|TRBD2
TGTGCCAGCAGCGAAACTAGCGGGAGTTTTAATGAGCAGTTCTTC
CASSETSGSFNEQFF
>TRBJ2-1|NA|TRBV12-5|TRBD1
TGTGCTAGTGGACGCCAACAGGGGTTCGATGAGCAGTTCTTC
CASGRQQGFDEQFF
>TRBJ1-3|NA|TRBV9|NA
TGTGCCAGCAGTGTCGGAGATTTCTCTGGAAACACCATATATTTT
CASSVGDFSGNTIYF
>TRBJ2-2|NA|TRBV4-1|TRBD1
TGCGCCAGCAGCCAAGGAACCGGGACAGGGTACACCGGGGAGCTGTTTTTT
CASSQGTGTGYTGELFF
>TRBJ1-3|NA|TRBV19|NA
TGTGCCAGTAGTAACGGAGGGACGAAAGGAAACACCATATATTTT
CASSNGGTKGNTIYF
>TRBJ1-2|few|TRBV6-4|NA
TGTGCCAGCAGCATAACAGCACAGCCGACTAATGGCTACACCTTC
CASSITAQPTNGYTF
>TRBJ2-1|NA|TRBV2|TRBD2
TGTGCCAGCAGTGAAGCGCTTCGGAGTAGCGGGAGAGGCAATGAGCAGTTCTTC
CASSEALRSSGRGNEQFF
>TRBJ1-2|many|TRBV5-4|NA
TGTGCCAGCACCCGACGGGGGGGCTACGGCTATGGCTACACCTTC
CASTRRGGYGYGYTF
>TRBJ2-5|NA|TRBV7-8|NA
TGTGCCAGCAGCTTAGAAATGGGAGGAGAGACCCAGTACTTC
CASSLEMGGETQYF
>TRBJ2-5|NA|TRBV28|NA
TGTGCCAGCAGTGTTACAGGGTATGAGACCCAGTACTTC
CASSVTGYETQYF
>TRBJ1-5|NA|TRBV7-9|NA
TGTGCCAGCAGCTTAGCAGGGGGCAATCAGCCCCAGCATTTT
CASSLAGGNQPQHF
>TRBJ1-2|NA|TRBV19|NA
TGTGCCAGTAGCTTCTATGGCTACACCTTC
CASSFYGYTF
>TRBJ2-2|few|TRBV28|NA
TGTGCCAGCAGTTTTTGGGCCGGGGGAGGCACCGGGGAGCTGTTTTTT
CASSFWAGGGTGELFF
>TRBJ2-5|NA|TRBV12-3/TRBV12-4|NA
TGTGCCAGCAGTTTTAGAGAGACCCAGTACTTC
CASSFRETQYF
>TRBJ1-3|NA|TRBV9|TRBD1
TGTGCCAGCAGCGCCGGGACAGGGGGCCTTGGAAACACCATATATTTT
CASSAGTGGLGNTIYF
>TRBJ1-4|NA|TRBV4-1|NA
TGCGCCAGCAGCCGTGAGGGGGGGGCTAATGAAAAACTGTTTTTT
CASSREGGANEKLFF
>TRBJ2-5|NA|TRBV7-7|TRBD2
TGTGCCAGCAGCTTGGGGGGGGTAGCGACCCAGTACTTC
CASSLGGVATQYF
>TRBJ1-5|NA|TRBV6-6|NA
TGTGCCAGCAGTTACCTGACAGAGACCAATCAGCCCCAGCATTTT
CASSYLTETNQPQHF
>TRBJ1-2|NA|TRBV30|TRBD1
TGTGCCTGGAGAACCGGGACAGGGGGTGGCTACACCTTC
CAWRTGTGGGYTF
>TRBJ1-2|NA|TRBV29-1|NA
TGCAGCGTTGAAGATCCCAACTTGCTACCCTATGGCTACACCTTC
CSVEDPNLLPYGYTF
>TRBJ2-2|few|TRBV27|TRBD2
TGTGCCAGCAGCAAAGCGGGGGCCGGGGAGCTGTTTTTT
CASSKAGAGELFF
>TRBJ2-2|NA|TRBV11-3|TRBD1
TGTGCCAGCAGCCGTCAGGGACAGGGGGGAACCGGGGAGCTGTTTTTT
CASSRQGQGGTGELFF
>TRBJ1-1|few|TRBV25-1|TRBD1
TGTGCCAGCAGAGGACAGGTGAACACTGAAGCTTTCTTT
CASRGQVNTEAFF
>TRBJ2-1|NA|TRBV19|TRBD2
TGTGCCAGTAGTATAAGCGGGAAGAGGAATGAGCAGTTCTTC
CASSISGKRNEQFF
>TRBJ2-5|NA|TRBV20-1|NA
TGCAGTGCTCTCTGGCGGGAGACCCAGTACTTC
CSALWRETQYF
>TRBJ2-5|NA|TRBV27|TRBD2
TGTGCCAGCAGGGGAGGGAATCTAGGGACCCAGTACTTC
CASRGGNLGTQYF
>TRBJ1-5|NA|TRBV11-2|NA
TGTGCCAGCAGCTTAGGTTCAGGGGTTCAGCCCCAGCATTTT
CASSLGSGVQPQHF
>TRBJ1-2|NA|TRBV6-5|TRBD1
TGTGCCAGCACACAGGGGTATGGCTACACCTTC
CASTQGYGYTF
>TRBJ1-5|NA|TRBV5-5|NA
TGTGCCAGCAGCTTGGAGGGGGTCCAGGGTCAGCCCCAGCATTTT
CASSLEGVQGQPQHF
>TRBJ1-2|NA|TRBV5-5|NA
TGTGCCAGCAGACAAGATACAGAATACAACTATGGCTACACCTTC
CASRQDTEYNYGYTF
>TRBJ1-2|NA|TRBV5-1|NA
TGTGCCAGCAGCTCGGGGGGCAACTATGGCTACACCTTC
CASSSGGNYGYTF
>TRBJ1-5|NA|TRBV4-2|TRBD1
TGTGCCAGCAGCCAAGGGGAACAGGGGTCGAAGAATCAGCCCCAGCATTTT
CASSQGEQGSKNQPQHF
>TRBJ1-1|NA|TRBV3-1/TRBV3-2|NA
TGTGCCAGCAGCCAAGTGGAGATGGTTGGTGAAGCTTTCTTT
CASSQVEMVGEAFF
>TRBJ2-3|NA|TRBV28|NA
TGTGCCAGCAGCACTGGGCCCTCCCAGGTGACGCAGTATTTT
CASSTGPSQVTQYF
>TRBJ2-1|NA|TRBV5-1|TRBD2
TGCGCCAGCAGCTTGGGGGGAGGGGCGCGACCTGGTGAGCAGTTCTTC
CASSLGGGARPGEQFF
>TRBJ2-5|NA|TRBV27|TRBD1
TGTGCCAGCAGTTTACTACAGGGGGCTTGGGAGACCCAGTACTTC
CASSLLQGAWETQYF
>TRBJ2-2|few|TRBV7-2|NA
TGTGCCAGCAGCTTACAACTCAACACCGGGGAGCTGTTTTTT
CASSLQLNTGELFF
>TRBJ1-1|NA|TRBV5-4|TRBD1
TGTGCCAGCAGCTTCCCCGACAGGGATGAAGCTTTCTTT
CASSFPDRDEAFF
>TRBJ1-6|few|TRBV3-1/TRBV3-2|TRBD1
TGTGCCAGCAGCAAAGGACAGGACTTGGCACCCCTCCACTTT
CASSKGQDLAPLHF